This T cell receptor (beta chain) is drawn from a study of blood T cells in healthy people across ages. Study-wide results and caveats: TCR beta diversity was tightly associated with the proportion of naive T cells.

Alongside a J-beta primer mix, a sample-barcoded 5' primer served in a second PCR lasting roughly 7 to 12 cycles. TCRdb reprocessed the 5' RACE reads via MiXCR and lists one record per CDR3 protein. The sample carries fewer than 2,000,000 distinct CDR3 sequences, 35% to 50% recorded once. For this clonotype: Its antigen is unknown.

Germline CDR1 reads MNHEY; CDR2 reads SMNVEV (reference sequence). Trimming pared 0 bases from V and 6 bases from J, leaving 11 bases between. CDR3 length: 14 amino acids. The sequenced sample was blood. The receptor's source is a human donor in good health. The rearrangement joins TRBV27 to TRBJ1-2; D may be TRBD1 (5 bases). CDR3 bases: TGTGCCAGCAGTTTATCGCGACAGAGGAATGGCTACACCTTC. This translates into CASSLSRQRNGYTF.